The next 7 T cell receptor beta chains were all read from a single sample in a study of shared clonotypes between healthy human individuals. Only in-frame clones appear in the TCRdb table, and some are missing; sequencing was by immunoSEQ multiplex PCR. The profile shows about 2.3 million clones, over 85% of them singletons. The sequenced material came from naive CD4+ T cells from PBMCs. The subset here: CD45RA+ positively selected. Receptor source: a man aged 18 to 29 in good health. Some clones in this sample may be carry-over from other donors' samples.

This chain uses TRBV9 with TRBJ2-5, with TRBD1 matching 10 bases. This CDR3 is 15 amino acids long. Per the germline V gene, CDR1 is SGDLS and CDR2 is YYNGEE. Losses at the gene ends were 3 bases for V and 6 bases for J; bases not matched to a gene: 8. CDR3 amino acids: CASSGGTGVEQTQYF. As DNA, the CDR3 is TGTGCCAGCAGCGGCGGGACAGGGGTTGAACAGACCCAGTACTTC. Full variable domain (rest looked up from reference TRBV9 and TRBJ2-5): DSGVTQTPKHLITATGQRVTLRCSPRSGDLSVYWYQQSLDQGLQFLIQYYNGEERAKGNILERFSAQQFPDLHSELNLSSLELGDSALYFCASSGGTGVEQTQYFGPGTRLLVL.

In its sample, this clone was seen a few times. This rearrangement joins TRBV6-5 to TRBJ1-2, with D unresolved. The V end was cut by 10 bases, the J end by 0 bases, with 12 bases between. The CDR3 totals 13 residues. Germline lookup yields CDR1 MNHEY and CDR2 SVGAGI. The CDR3 DNA reads as TGTGCCACCCAGACCGCCTCTAACTATGGCTACACCTTC. Its protein product is CATQTASNYGYTF.

This clone occurred once. This chain joins TRBV28 and TRBJ2-7; D is ambiguous. The CDR3 loop spans 13 amino acids. Trimming shortened V by 10 bases and J by 1 base, and 14 bases separated the two germline ends. Germline loops: CDR1 MDHEN, CDR2 SYDVKM. CDR3 in amino acids: CATTDPVSYEQYF. CDR3 coding DNA: TGTGCCACCACGGACCCAGTTTCCTACGAGCAGTACTTC.

This chain joins TRBV9 and TRBJ1-3; 8 nucleotides match TRBD1. The CDR3 consists of 16 residues. Per the germline V gene, CDR1 is SGDLS and CDR2 is YYNGEE. Germline trimming cut 3 bases from V and 4 bases from J; bases unmatched to any gene: 9. CDR3 nucleotide sequence: TGTGCCAGCAGCGCGACTTGGACAGGGTCCGGAAACACCATATATTTT. Protein sequence: CASSATWTGSGNTIYF.

As to this clone: This sample includes further DNA sequences coding for the same CDR3. This sequence joins TRBV7-8 and TRBJ1-5, with D perhaps matching TRBD1 (5 bases). Germline V gives CDR1 SGHVS, CDR2 FQNEAQ. This CDR3 has 14 amino acids. V was pared by 5 bases and J by 4 bases, with 12 bases between. The CDR3, as DNA: TGTGCCAGCAGCCGCGGGGGGGGAAATCAGCCCCAGCATTTT. Its protein product is CASSRGGGNQPQHF. The whole variable domain, remainder taken from reference TRBV7-8 and TRBJ1-5, is GAGVSQSPRYKVAKRGQDVALRCDPISGHVSLFWYQQALGQGPEFLTYFQNEAQLDKSGLPSDRFFAERPEGSVSTLKIQRTQQEDSAVYLCASSRGGGNQPQHFGDGTRLSIL.

The genes are TRBV6-1 and TRBJ1-1; D gene ambiguous. The CDR3 is made up of 10 amino acids. Germline CDR1 reads MNHNS; CDR2 reads SASEGT. V was shortened by 8 bases and J by 10 bases, with 11 bases between the two germline ends. The CDR3 nucleotides read TGTGCCAGCCCCGCCCGTGGAGCTTTCTTT. Its protein product is CASPARGAFF.

The V and J genes are TRBV5-1 and TRBJ1-1; a weak D match, TRBD1 (5 bases). This CDR3 has 15 amino acids. The V gene lost 0 bases and the J gene lost 2 bases, with 11 bases spanning the gap. Per the germline V gene, CDR1 is SGHRS and CDR2 is YFSETQ. CDR3 sequence: CASSLDPGRNTEAFF. The CDR3 coding sequence is TGCGCCAGCAGCTTGGACCCAGGGCGCAACACTGAAGCTTTCTTT.